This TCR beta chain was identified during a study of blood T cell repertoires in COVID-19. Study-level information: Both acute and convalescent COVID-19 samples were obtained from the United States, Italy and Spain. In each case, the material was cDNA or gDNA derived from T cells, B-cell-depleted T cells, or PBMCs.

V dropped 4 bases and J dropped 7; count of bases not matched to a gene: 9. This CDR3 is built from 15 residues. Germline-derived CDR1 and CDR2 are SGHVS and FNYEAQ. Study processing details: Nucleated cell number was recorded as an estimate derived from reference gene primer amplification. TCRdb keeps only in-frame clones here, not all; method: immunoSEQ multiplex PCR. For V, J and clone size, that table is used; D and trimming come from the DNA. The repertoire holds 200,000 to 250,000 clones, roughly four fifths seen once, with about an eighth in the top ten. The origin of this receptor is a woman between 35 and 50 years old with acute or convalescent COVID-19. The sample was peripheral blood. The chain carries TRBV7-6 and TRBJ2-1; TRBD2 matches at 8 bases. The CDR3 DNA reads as TGTGCCAGCAGCTCGAGCGGGAGTGTGAGGAATGAGCAGTTCTTC. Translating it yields CASSSSGSVRNEQFF.